The 7 T cell receptor beta chains given below trace back to one sample, sequenced in a study of blood T cell repertoires in COVID-19. TCRdb's copy holds only in-frame clones and misses some; the assay was immunoSEQ multiplex PCR. The top ten hold less than 4% of the sample, which has 120,000 to 150,000 clones, approximately 90% seen once. The sequencing input was peripheral blood. Receptors originate from a woman aged 60 to 75 with active COVID-19.

This rearrangement joins TRBV5-4 to TRBJ2-7, with 8 nucleotides matching TRBD1. The CDR3 has 15 amino acids. V was pared by 4 bases and J by 3 bases, with 9 bases of the junction left unmatched. CDR1 is SGHNT and CDR2 is YYREEE in the germline V gene (reference sequence). The CDR3 sequence: CASSHIEQGGYEQYF. DNA of the CDR3: TGTGCCAGCAGCCATATTGAACAGGGGGGCTACGAGCAGTACTTC.

This chain uses TRBV10-3 with TRBJ2-1; D may be TRBD1 (6 bases). V shed 9 bases and J shed 6 bases, with 12 bases lying between them. Germline V gives CDR1 ENHRY, CDR2 SYGVKD. There are 12 residues in the CDR3. The CDR3 is CAIGGRGNEQFF. The CDR3 DNA sequence: TGTGCCATAGGGGGTAGAGGCAATGAGCAGTTCTTC.

Note on this clone: One junction end does not reproduce the germline sequence, and a read error may be involved. The chain carries TRBV7-8 and TRBJ2-1, with 7 bases lining up with TRBD1. In germline, CDR1 is SGHVS, CDR2 FQNEAQ. CDR3 length: 15 residues. The CDR3 sequence is CASSLARQGWDEQFF. CDR3 nucleotides: TGTGCCAGCAGCCTAGCCCGACAGGGTTGGGATGAGCAGTTCTTC. Full variable domain (remainder filled in from reference TRBV7-8 and TRBJ2-1): GAGVSQSPRYKVAKRGQDVALRCDPISGHVSLFWYQQALGQGPEFLTYFQNEAQLDKSGLPSDRFFAERPEGSVSTLKIQRTQQEDSAVYLCASSLARQGWDEQFFGPGTRLTVL.

The chain links TRBV24-1 to TRBJ2-1, with TRBD2 matching 13 bases. Germline CDR1 KGHDR, CDR2 SFDVKD. The CDR3 sequence is 17 residues long. V shed 0 bases, J shed 8 bases, and the junction held 6 bases outside the gene matches. The CDR3 is CATSDLGTSGRAHEQFF. The CDR3 DNA follows: TGTGCCACCAGTGATTTGGGTACTAGCGGGAGGGCTCATGAGCAGTTCTTC.

The V call is TRBV7-9, the J call TRBJ2-3; TRBD1 matches 12 bases. Germline CDR1 is SEHNR and CDR2 is FQNEAQ (reference sequence). CDR3 length: 16 residues. V dropped 4 bases and J dropped 5; count of bases not matched to a gene: 7. CDR3 nucleotide sequence: TGTGCCAGCAGCTCCGGGACAGGGGGCGGGATAGATACGCAGTATTTT. Protein: CASSSGTGGGIDTQYF.

This clone has just a few counts. The chain combines TRBV4-2 with TRBJ1-3; D is undetermined. Trimming left V 1 base short and J 4 bases short, with 23 bases between. The CDR3 extends over 19 amino acids. Germline loops: CDR1 LGHNA, CDR2 YNFKEQ. The CDR3 region is CASSQAPPDSVALGNTIYF. In DNA form, the CDR3 reads TGTGCCAGCAGCCAAGCTCCACCAGATTCCGTGGCTTTGGGAAACACCATATATTTT.

The chain recombines TRBV4-3 with TRBJ2-6, with D tentatively TRBD2 (6 bases). V dropped 1 base and J dropped 0 bases, with 13 bases sitting between them. Germline values: CDR1 LGHNA, CDR2 YSLEER. The CDR3 totals 18 residues. The CDR3 protein is CASSQAGGKSSGANVLTF. DNA of the CDR3: TGCGCCAGCAGCCAAGCCGGGGGAAAAAGCTCTGGGGCCAACGTCCTGACTTTC.